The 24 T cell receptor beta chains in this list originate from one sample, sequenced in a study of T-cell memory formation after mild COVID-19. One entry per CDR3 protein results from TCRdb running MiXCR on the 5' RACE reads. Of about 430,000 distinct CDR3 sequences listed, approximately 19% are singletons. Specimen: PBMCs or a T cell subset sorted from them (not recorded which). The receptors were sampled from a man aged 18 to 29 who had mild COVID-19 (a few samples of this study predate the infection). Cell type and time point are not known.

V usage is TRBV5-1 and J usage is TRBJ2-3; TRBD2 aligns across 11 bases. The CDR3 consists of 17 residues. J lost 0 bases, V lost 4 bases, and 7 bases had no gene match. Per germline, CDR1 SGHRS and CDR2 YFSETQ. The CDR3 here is CASSGVTSGGSTDTQYF. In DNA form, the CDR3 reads TGCGCCAGCAGCGGCGTTACTAGCGGGGGTAGCACAGATACGCAGTATTTT.

CDR3 residues: CASSRAVSSLQGTGNQPQHF. The CDR3 coding sequence is TGTGCCAGCAGCCGCGCCGTAAGCAGTCTCCAGGGGACGGGCAATCAGCCCCAGCATTTT. This chain connects TRBV7-2 to TRBJ1-5; perhaps TRBD1 as D (6 bases). In germline, CDR1 is SGHTA, CDR2 FQGNSA. This CDR3 contains 20 residues. V was trimmed by 5 bases and J by 2 bases, leaving 28 bases between them.

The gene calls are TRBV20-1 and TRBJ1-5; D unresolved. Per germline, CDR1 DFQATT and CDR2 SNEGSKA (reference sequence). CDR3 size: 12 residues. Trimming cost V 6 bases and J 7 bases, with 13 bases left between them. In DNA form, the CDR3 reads TGCAGTGCAAAAGAAGCACGGCAGCCCCAGCATTTT. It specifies CSAKEARQPQHF.

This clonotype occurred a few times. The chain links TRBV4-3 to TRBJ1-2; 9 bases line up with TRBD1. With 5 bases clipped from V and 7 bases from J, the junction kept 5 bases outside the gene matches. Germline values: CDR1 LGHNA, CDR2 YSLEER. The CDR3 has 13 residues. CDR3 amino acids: CASSFGQGSGYTF. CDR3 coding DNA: TGCGCCAGCAGCTTTGGACAGGGGAGTGGCTACACCTTC.

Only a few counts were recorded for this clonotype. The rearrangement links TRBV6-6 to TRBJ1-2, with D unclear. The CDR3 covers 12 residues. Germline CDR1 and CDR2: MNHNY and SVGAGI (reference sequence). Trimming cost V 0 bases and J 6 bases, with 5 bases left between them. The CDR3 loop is CASSYSRDGYTF. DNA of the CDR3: TGTGCCAGCAGTTACTCCCGGGATGGCTACACCTTC.

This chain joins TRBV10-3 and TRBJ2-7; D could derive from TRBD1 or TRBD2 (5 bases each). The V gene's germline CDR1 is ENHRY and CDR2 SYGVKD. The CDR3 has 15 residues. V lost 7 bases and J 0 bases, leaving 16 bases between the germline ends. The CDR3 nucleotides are TGTGCCATCACTGAAGGGGACCAGAGCTCCTACGAGCAGTACTTC. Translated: CAITEGDQSSYEQYF.

CDR3 DNA: TGTGCCAGCAGTCCCGAACCTACAGGGGATGGCTACACCTTC. The encoded protein is CASSPEPTGDGYTF. The chain is built from TRBV12-3 or TRBV12-4 and TRBJ1-2, with 7 bases aligning to TRBD1. The CDR3 has 14 residues. The junction had 9 bases not matched to a gene; V was cut back by 5 bases and J by 6 bases.

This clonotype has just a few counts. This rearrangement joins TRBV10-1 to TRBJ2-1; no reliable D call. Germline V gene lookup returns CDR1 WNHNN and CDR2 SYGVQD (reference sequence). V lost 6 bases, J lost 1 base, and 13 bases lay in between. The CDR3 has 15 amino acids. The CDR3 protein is CASSSVGGSYNEQFF. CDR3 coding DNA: TGCGCCAGCAGCTCCGTTGGTGGTTCCTACAATGAGCAGTTCTTC.

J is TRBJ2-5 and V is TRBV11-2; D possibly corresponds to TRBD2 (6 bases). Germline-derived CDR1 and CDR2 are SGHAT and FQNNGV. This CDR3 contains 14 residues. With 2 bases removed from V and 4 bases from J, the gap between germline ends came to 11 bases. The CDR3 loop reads CASSLHLEGETQYF. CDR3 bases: TGTGCCAGCAGCTTACATCTGGAGGGAGAGACCCAGTACTTC.

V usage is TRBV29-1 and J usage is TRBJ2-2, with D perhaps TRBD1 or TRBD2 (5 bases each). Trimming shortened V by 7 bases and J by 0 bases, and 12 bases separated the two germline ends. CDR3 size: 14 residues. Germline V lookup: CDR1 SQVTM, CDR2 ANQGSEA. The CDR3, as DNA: TGCAGCGCTACCGGGGCGTCGAACACCGGGGAGCTGTTTTTT. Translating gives CSATGASNTGELFF.

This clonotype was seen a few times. CDR3 sequence reads: CATGRVYSETQYF. The CDR3 nucleotides are TGTGCTACAGGCAGGGTCTACTCAGAGACCCAGTACTTC. V is TRBV12-3 or TRBV12-4 and J is TRBJ2-5, with a weak D call TRBD1 (5 bases). The CDR3 spans 13 residues.

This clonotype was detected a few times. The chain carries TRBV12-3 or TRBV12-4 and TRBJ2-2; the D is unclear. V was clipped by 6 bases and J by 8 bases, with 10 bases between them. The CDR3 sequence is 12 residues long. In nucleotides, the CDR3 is TGTGCCAGCAGCGAAGGGCCGGGGGAGCTGTTTTTT. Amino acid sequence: CASSEGPGELFF.

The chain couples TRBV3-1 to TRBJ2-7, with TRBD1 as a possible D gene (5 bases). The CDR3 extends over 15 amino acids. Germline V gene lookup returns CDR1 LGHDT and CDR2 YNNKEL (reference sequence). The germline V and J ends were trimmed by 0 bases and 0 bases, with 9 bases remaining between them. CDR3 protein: CASSQDRASSYEQYF. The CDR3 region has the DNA TGTGCCAGCAGCCAAGACAGGGCCTCCTCCTACGAGCAGTACTTC.

The CDR3 reads CATSTQQGDGEKLFF. CDR3 nucleotides: TGTGCCACCAGCACACAACAGGGCGATGGGGAAAAACTGTTTTTT. The V call is TRBV15, the J call TRBJ1-4, with a tentative D call TRBD1 (6 bases). Germline values: CDR1 LNHNV, CDR2 YYDKDF (reference sequence). V lost 4 bases to trimming and J lost 8 bases, with 17 bases between them. The CDR3 runs 15 residues. Looking up the rest from reference TRBV15 and TRBJ1-4 gives the full variable domain: DAMVIQNPRYQVTQFGKPVTLSCSQTLNHNVMYWYQQKSSQAPKLLFHYYDKDFNNEADTPDNFQSRRPNTSFCFLDIRSPGLGDTAMYLCATSTQQGDGEKLFFGSGTQLSVL.

The CDR3 nucleotides read TGTGCCATCGGATGGGGGACACTCGCAGATACGCAGTATTTT. This codes for CAIGWGTLADTQYF. The gene calls are TRBV10-3 and TRBJ2-3; possibly TRBD1 for D (6 bases). The CDR3 extends over 14 amino acids. Trimming removed 8 bases from V and 4 bases from J, with 16 bases in between. The germline gives CDR1 ENHRY, CDR2 SYGVKD.

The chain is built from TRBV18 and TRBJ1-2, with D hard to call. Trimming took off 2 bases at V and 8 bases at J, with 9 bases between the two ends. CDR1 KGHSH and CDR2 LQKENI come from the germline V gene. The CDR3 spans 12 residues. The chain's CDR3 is CASSPFSKGYTF. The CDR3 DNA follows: TGTGCCAGCTCACCATTCTCCAAGGGCTACACCTTC.

This CDR3 is CASSWEQGYEQYV. CDR3 in DNA: TGCGCCAGCAGCTGGGAACAGGGCTACGAGCAGTACGTC. The V and J genes are TRBV5-1 and TRBJ2-7, with D possibly matching TRBD1 (6 bases). Germline assignment: CDR1 SGHRS and CDR2 YFSETQ. The CDR3 has 13 amino acids. V gave up 3 bases and J gave up 3 bases, with 10 bases separating them.

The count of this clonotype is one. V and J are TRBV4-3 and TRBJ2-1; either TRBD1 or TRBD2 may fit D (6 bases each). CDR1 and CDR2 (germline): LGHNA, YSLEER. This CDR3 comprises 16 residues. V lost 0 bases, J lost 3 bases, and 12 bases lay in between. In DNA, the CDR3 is TGCGCCAGCAGCCAAGAGCGAGGGGGAGGCTACAATGAGCAGTTCTTC. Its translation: CASSQERGGGYNEQFF.

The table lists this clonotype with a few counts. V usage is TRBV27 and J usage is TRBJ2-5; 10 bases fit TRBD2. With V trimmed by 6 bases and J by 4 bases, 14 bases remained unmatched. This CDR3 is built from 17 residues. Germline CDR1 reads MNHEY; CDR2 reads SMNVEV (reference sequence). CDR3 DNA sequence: TGTGCCAGCAGGCCCAACGGAGCGGGGGGGCCAAGAGAGACCCAGTACTTC. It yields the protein CASRPNGAGGPRETQYF.

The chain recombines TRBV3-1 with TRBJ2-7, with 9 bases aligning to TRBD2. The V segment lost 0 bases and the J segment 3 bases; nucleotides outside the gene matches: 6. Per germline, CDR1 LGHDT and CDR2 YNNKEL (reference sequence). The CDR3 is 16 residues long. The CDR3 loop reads CASSQDLAGAYYEQYF. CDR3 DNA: TGTGCCAGCAGCCAAGATTTAGCGGGGGCCTACTACGAGCAGTACTTC.

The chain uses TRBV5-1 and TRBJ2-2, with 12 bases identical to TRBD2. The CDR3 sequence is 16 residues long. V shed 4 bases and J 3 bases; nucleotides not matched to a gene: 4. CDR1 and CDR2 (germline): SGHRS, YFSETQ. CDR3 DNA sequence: TGCGCCAGCAGCGTGACTAGCGGGGGCCACACCGGGGAGCTGTTTTTT. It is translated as CASSVTSGGHTGELFF.

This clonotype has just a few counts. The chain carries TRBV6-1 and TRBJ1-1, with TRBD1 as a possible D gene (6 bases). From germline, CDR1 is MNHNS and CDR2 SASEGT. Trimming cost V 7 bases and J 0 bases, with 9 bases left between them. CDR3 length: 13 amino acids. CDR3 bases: TGTGCCAGCATTCGGACAGTGAACACTGAAGCTTTCTTT. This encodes CASIRTVNTEAFF.

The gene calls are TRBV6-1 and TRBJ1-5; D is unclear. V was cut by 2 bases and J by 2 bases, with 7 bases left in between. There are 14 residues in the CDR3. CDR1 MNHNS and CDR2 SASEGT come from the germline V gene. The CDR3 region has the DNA TGTGCCAGCAGTGAAAGGCTAGGCAATCAGCCCCAGCATTTT. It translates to CASSERLGNQPQHF.

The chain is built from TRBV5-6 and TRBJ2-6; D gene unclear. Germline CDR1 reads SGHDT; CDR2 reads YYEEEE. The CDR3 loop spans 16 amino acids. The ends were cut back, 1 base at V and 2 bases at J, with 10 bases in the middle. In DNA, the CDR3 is TGTGCCAGCAGCTTGAAGTCTTACCCTGGGGCCAACGTCCTGACTTTC. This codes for CASSLKSYPGANVLTF. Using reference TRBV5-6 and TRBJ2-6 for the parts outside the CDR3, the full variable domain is DAGVTQSPTHLIKTRGQQVTLRCSPKSGHDTVSWYQQALGQGPQFIFQYYEEEERQRGNFPDRFSGHQFPNYSSELNVNALLLGDSALYLCASSLKSYPGANVLTFGAGSRLTVL.